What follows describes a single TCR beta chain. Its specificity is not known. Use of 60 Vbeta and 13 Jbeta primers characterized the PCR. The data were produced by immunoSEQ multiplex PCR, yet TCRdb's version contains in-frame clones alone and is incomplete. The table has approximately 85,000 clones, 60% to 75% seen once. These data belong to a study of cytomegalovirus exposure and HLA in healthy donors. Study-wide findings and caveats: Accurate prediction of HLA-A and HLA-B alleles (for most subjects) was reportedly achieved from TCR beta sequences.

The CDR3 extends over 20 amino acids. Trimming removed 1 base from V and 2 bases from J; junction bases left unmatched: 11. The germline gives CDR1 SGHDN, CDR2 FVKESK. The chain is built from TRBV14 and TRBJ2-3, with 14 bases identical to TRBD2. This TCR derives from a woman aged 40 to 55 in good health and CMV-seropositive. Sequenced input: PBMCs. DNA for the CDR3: TGTGCCAGCAGCCAAGGGATGACTAGCGGGAGGGATTTTTCCACAGATACGCAGTATTTT. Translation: CASSQGMTSGRDFSTDTQYF.